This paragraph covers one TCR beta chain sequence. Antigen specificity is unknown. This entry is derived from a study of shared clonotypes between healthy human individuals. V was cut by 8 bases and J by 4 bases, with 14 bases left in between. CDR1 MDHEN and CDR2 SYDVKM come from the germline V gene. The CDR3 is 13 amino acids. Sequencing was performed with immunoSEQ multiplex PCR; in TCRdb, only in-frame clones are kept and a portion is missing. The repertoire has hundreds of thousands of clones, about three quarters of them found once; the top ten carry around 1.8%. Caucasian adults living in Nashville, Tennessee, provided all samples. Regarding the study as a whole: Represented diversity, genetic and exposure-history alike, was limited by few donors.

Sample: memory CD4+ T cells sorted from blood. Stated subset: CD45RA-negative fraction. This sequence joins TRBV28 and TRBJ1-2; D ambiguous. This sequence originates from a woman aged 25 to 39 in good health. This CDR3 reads CASGVAGFYGYTF. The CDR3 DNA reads TGTGCCAGCGGGGTGGCGGGGTTCTATGGCTACACCTTC.